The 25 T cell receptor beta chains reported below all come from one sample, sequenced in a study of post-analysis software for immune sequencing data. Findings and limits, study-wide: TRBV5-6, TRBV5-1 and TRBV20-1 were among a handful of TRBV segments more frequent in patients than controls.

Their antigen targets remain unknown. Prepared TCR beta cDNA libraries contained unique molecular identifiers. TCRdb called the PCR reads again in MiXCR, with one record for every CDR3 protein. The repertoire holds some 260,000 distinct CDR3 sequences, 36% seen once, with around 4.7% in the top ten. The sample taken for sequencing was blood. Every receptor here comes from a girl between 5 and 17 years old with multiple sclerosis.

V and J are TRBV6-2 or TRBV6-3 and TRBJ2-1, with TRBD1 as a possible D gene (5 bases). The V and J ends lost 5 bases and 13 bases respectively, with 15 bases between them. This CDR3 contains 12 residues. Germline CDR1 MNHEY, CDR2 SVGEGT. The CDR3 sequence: CASSRIPGLQFF. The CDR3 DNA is TGTGCCAGCAGTAGAATCCCAGGGCTTCAGTTCTTC.

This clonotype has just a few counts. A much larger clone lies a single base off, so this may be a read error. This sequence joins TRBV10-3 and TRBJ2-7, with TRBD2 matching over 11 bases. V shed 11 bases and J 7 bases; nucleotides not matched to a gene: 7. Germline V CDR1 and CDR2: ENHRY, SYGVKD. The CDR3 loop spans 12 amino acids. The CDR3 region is CAATSGGLEQYF. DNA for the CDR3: TGTGCCGCTACTAGCGGGGGTCTTGAGCAGTACTTC.

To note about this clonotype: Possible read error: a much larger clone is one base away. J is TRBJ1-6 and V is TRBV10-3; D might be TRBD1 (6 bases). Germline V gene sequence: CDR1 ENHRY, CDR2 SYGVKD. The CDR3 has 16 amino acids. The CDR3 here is CAVSESLRTERSPLHF. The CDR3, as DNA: TGTGCCGTCAGTGAGTCGCTCAGGACAGAGAGGTCACCCCTCCACTTT.

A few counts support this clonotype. CDR3: CASSYIGQGKDTQYF. Here the CDR3 DNA reads TGTGCCAGCAGTTACATCGGACAGGGGAAGGATACGCAGTATTTT. The J gene is TRBJ2-3, the V gene TRBV6-5, with 9 bases lining up with TRBD1. Germline-derived CDR1 and CDR2 are MNHEY and SVGAGI. V dropped 2 bases and J dropped 6; count of bases not matched to a gene: 6. CDR3 size: 15 residues.

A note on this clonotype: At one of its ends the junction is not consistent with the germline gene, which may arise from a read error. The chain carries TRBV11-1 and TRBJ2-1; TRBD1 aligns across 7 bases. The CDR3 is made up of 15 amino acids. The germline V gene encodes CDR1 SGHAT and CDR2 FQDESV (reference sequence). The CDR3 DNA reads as TGTGCCAGCAGGTTAGGACAGGTCTCCTACAATGAGCAGTTCTTC. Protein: CASRLGQVSYNEQFF.

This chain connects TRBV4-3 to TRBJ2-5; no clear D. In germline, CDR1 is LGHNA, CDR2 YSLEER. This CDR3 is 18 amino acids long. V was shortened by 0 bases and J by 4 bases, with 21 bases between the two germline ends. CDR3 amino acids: CASSQDIPQFSGGETQYF. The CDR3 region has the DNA TGCGCCAGCAGCCAAGATATCCCCCAGTTCTCCGGCGGAGAGACCCAGTACTTC.

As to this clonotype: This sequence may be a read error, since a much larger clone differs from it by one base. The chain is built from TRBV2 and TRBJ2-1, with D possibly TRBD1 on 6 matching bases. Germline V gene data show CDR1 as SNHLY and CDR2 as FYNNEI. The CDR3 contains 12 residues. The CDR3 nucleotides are TGTGTCAGCCGCTCAGGGGATGTTGAGCAGTTCTTC. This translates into CVSRSGDVEQFF.

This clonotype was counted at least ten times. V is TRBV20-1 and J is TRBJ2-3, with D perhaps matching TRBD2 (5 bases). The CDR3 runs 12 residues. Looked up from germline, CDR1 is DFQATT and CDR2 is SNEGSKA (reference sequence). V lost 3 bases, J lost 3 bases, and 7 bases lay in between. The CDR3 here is CSARRVTDTQYF. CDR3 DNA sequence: TGCAGTGCTAGGCGGGTAACAGATACGCAGTATTTT.

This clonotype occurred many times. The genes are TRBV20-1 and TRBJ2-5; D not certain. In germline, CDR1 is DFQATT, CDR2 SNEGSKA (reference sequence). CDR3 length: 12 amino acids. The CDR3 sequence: CSIGSDQETQYF. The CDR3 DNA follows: TGCAGCATTGGGTCGGATCAAGAGACCCAGTACTTC.

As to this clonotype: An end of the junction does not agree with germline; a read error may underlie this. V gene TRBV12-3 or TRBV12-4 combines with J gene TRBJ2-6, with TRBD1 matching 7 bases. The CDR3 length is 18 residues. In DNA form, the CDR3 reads TGTGCCAGCACTCAAACCCCGGGACAGAGCTCTCGGGCCAACGTCCTGACTTTC. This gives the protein CASTQTPGQSSRANVLTF.

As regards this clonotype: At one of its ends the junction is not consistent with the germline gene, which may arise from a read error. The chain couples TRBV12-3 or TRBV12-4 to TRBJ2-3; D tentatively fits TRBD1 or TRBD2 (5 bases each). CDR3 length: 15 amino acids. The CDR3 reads CASIPGRVTADAQYF. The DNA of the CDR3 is TGTGCCAGCATCCCAGGGCGGGTGACGGCAGATGCGCAGTATTTT.

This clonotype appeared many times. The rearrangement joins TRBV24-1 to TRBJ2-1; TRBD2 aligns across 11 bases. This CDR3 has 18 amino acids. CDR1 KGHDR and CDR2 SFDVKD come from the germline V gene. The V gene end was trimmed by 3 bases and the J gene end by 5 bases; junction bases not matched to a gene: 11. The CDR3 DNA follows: TGTGCCACCAGTGATCGAGATATGCTAGCGGGAGGCGACAATGAGCAGTTCTTC. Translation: CATSDRDMLAGGDNEQFF.

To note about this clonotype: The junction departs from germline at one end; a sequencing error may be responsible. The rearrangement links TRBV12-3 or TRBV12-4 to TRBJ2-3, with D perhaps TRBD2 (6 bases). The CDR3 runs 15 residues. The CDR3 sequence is CASSLWGVNADMQYF. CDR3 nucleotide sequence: TGTGCCAGCAGTTTATGGGGGGTGAACGCAGATATGCAGTATTTT.

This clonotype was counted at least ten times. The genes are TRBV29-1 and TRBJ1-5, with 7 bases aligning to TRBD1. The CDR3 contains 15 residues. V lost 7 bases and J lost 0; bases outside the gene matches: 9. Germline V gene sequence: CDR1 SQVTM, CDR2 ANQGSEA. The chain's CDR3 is CSATKGAGSNQPQHF. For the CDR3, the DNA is TGCAGCGCAACTAAGGGGGCGGGTAGCAATCAGCCCCAGCATTTT.

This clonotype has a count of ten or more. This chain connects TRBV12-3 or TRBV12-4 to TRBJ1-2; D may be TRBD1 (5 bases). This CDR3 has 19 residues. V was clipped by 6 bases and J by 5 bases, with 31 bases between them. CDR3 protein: CASSFPTILGHRTPYGYTF. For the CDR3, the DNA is TGTGCCAGCAGCTTCCCCACAATTCTTGGACATCGAACGCCTTATGGCTACACCTTC.

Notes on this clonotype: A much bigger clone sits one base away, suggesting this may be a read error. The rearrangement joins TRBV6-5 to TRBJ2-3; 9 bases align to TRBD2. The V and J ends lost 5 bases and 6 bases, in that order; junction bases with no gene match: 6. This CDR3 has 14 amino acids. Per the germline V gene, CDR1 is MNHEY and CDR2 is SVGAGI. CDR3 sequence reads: CASSHGSGSDTQYF. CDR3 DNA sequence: TGTGCCAGCAGTCATGGTAGCGGGAGTGATACGCAGTATTTT.

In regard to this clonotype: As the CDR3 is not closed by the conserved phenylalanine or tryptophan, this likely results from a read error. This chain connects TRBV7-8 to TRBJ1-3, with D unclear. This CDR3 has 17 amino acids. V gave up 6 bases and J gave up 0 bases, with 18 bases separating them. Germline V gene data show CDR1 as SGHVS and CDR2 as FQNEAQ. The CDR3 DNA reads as TGTGCCAGCAGAAGAGGTGGGGATCTGGGCTCTGGAAACACCATATATTAT. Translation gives CASRRGGDLGSGNTIYY.

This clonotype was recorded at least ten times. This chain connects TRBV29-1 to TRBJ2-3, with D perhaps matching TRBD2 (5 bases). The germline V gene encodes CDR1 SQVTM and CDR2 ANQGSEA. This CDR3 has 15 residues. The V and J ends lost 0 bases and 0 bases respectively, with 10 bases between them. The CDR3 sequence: CSVEDWGASTDTQYF. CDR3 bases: TGCAGCGTTGAAGACTGGGGAGCCAGCACAGATACGCAGTATTTT.

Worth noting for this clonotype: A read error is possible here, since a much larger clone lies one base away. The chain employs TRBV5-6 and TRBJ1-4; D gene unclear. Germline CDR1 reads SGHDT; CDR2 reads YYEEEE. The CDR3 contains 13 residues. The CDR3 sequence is CVSSPALNEKLFF. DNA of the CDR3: TGTGTCAGCAGCCCGGCTCTTAATGAAAAACTGTTTTTT.

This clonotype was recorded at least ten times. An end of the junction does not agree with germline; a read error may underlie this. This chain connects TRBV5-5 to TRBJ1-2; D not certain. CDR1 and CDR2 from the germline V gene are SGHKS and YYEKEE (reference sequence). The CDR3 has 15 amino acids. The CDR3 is CASSPDATGAYRYTF. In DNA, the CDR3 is TGTGCCAGCAGCCCTGACGCAACGGGTGCCTATCGCTACACCTTC.

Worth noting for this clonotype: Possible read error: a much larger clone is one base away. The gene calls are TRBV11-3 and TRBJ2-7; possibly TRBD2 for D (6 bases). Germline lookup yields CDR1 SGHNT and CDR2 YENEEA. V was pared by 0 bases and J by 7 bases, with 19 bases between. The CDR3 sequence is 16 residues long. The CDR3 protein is CASSLDGTRIRNEQYF. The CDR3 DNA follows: TGTGCCAGCAGCTTAGATGGGACTCGAATCCGCAATGAGCAGTACTTC.

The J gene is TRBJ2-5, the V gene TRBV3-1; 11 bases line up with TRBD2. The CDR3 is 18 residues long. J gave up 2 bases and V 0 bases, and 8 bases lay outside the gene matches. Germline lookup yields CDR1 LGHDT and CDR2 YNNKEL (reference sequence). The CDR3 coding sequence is TGTGCCAGCAGCCAAGAACACAGGACTAGCGGGTTACAAGAGACCCAGTACTTC. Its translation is CASSQEHRTSGLQETQYF.

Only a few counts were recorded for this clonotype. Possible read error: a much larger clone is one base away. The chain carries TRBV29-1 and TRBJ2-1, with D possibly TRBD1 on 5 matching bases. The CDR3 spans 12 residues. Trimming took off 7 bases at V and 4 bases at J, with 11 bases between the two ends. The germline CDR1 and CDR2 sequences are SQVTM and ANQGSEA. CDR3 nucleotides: TGCAGCGGGAAGTCAGGGTACAATGAGCAGTTCTTC. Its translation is CSGKSGYNEQFF.

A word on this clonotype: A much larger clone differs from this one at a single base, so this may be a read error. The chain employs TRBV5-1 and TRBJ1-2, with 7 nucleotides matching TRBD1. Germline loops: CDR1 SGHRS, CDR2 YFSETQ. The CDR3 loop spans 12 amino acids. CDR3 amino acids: CVSSWTGPGYTF. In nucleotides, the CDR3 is TGCGTCAGCAGCTGGACAGGCCCGGGCTACACCTTC. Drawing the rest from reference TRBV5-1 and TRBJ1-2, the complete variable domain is KAGVTQTPRYLIKTRGQQVTLSCSPISGHRSVSWYQQTPGQGLQFLFEYFSETQRNKGNFPGRFSGRQFSNSRSEMNVSTLELGDSALYLCVSSWTGPGYTFGSGTRLTVV.

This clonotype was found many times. CDR3 in amino acids: CSARRGANYGYTF. CDR3 in DNA: TGCAGTGCTAGACGGGGAGCTAACTATGGCTACACCTTC. This chain uses TRBV20-1 with TRBJ1-2; the D is unclear. The ends were cut back, 2 bases at V and 0 bases at J, with 7 bases in the middle. The V gene's germline CDR1 is DFQATT and CDR2 SNEGSKA (reference sequence). The CDR3 sequence is 13 residues long.